This TCR beta chain emerged from a study of cytomegalovirus exposure and HLA in healthy donors. General study results and limits: Versus the approximately 670-donor mean, an Asian-associated ancestry cluster reportedly showed fewer N-insertions in a later analysis. Donors were assumed by presence/absence analyses to have roughly uniform sequencing depth. Another analysis was done later, and it associated approximately 18,000 TCR beta sequences with HLA alleles at 0.05 false discovery rate. An analysis was carried out at a later point. It showed that HLA-associated TCR beta chains were more clonally expanded than equally common non-associated chains.

Both 60 Vbeta primers and 13 Jbeta primers went into the PCR. The data were produced by immunoSEQ multiplex PCR, yet TCRdb's version contains in-frame clones alone and is incomplete. The sample includes around 130,000 clones, around four fifths of them seen just once. This clone was detected once. Antigen unknown. The CDR3 extends over 13 amino acids. Trimming removed 3 bases from V and 5 bases from J, with 9 bases in between. Germline CDR1 and CDR2: SGHAT and FQNNGV. The TCR sequence derives from a woman aged 40 to 55 in good health and CMV-seropositive. Specimen: PBMCs. V gene TRBV11-2 combines with J gene TRBJ2-3, with a weak D call TRBD2 (6 bases). The CDR3 DNA reads as TGTGCCAGCAGCTTGTCGGGGGAAGATACGCAGTATTTT. This encodes CASSLSGEDTQYF.